This T cell receptor (beta chain) was documented in a study of a mutant IDH1 vaccine in newly diagnosed glioma (dated by TCRdb to the early 2020s). At the level of the whole study: Patients received eight vaccinations in weeks 1, 3, 5, 7, 11, 15, 19 and 23, corresponding to visits V03 through V10. In the chemotherapy-containing groups, vaccination started alongside temozolomide cycles, whereas in patients who had radiotherapy alone it started 4-6 weeks after radiotherapy. Of the approximately 30 treated patients, approximately 62% were male and roughly 40% were female, and a mean age of around 40 years was recorded. Before enrollment, patients had received standard therapy of radiotherapy alone, temozolomide alone, or radiochemotherapy with temozolomide; most received the combination. Peripheral blood was collected at six visits: V03 (baseline), V05, V07, V10, V12 and V13. For exploratory analyses, fewer than 30 treated patients had longitudinal TCRB deep sequencing done wherever samples were available.

This specimen's time point label, interpreted: week 11, during vaccination. Each vaccine dose, consisting of 300 ug of a 20-mer mutant IDH1 peptide in Montanide, was administered subcutaneously with topical imiquimod. The donors had newly diagnosed IDH1-mutant astrocytomas of WHO grade 3 or 4 that showed loss of nuclear ATRX. The samples were drawn from NOA16, a multicentre, single-arm, open-label phase I trial in Germany that tested a mutant IDH1 peptide vaccine in humans for the first time. Genomic DNA for TCRB sequencing was isolated from EDTA blood with the DNeasy Blood and Tissue Kit. This clone has more than one count but fewer than ten. What this receptor recognizes is not known. It has no much larger one-base neighbor in the sample; base qualities were not kept. Libraries came from the immunoSEQ multiplex PCR assay. Following the manufacturer's protocol, the hsTCRB Kit was used to amplify rearranged TCR beta chain sequences. TCRB libraries were sequenced on an Illumina MiSeq. For the original study's pipeline: Demultiplexing, trimming and gene mapping were performed with the kit vendor's proprietary platform. TCRdb's version of the immuneACCESS table is confined to in-frame rearrangements and falls short of the full clone set. An unresolved V gene accounts for under half of the shortfall where checked; the remainder is of unknown origin. V and J calls plus clone size are reproduced from that table; the DNA served to infer D and trimming. The sample yields some 64,000 clones; 80% were counted once. The biggest ten clones account for 5.9% of the sample.

The investigation overall reported the following: Pseudoprogression seemed to be unrelated to changes in the top peripheral T cell clonotypes found by TCRB sequencing. The authors noted that analyses of patient blood samples could not be reproduced because of sample limitations. Immune responses induced by the vaccine were seen in around 93% of patients across multiple MHC alleles. Availability determined which PBMC samples were chosen for TCRB deep sequencing.

From a lookup of the germline V gene, CDR1 and CDR2 are SGHRS and YFSETQ. Between the V and J ends, shortened by 5 bases and 1 base respectively, the junction contains 6 bases. The CDR3, cysteine through phenylalanine, is 12 amino acids long. The CDR3 DNA has 36 bases and is translated from base 1. In this chain, TRBV5-1 is recombined with TRBJ1-1, with the identity of the D gene unclear. The specimen comprised PBMCs, sampled from a glioma patient whose treatment included an IDH1 peptide vaccine. This TCR was recovered from a man in his fifties with glioma. In nucleotides, the sequence is TGCGCCAGCAGTTCGGCGAACACTGAAGCTTTCTTT. It translates to CASSSANTEAFF.